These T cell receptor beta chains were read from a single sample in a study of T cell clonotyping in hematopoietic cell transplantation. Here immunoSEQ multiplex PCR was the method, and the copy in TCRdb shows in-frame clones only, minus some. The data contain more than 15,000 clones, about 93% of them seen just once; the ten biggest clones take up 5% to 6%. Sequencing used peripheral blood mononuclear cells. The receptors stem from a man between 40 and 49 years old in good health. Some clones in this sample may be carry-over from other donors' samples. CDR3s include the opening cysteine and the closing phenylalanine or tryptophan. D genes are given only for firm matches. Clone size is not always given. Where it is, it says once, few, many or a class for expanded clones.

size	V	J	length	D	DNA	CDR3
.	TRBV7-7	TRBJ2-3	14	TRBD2	TGTGCCAGCAGCCTAGCGGGAGTAGAAGATACGCAGTATTTT	CASSLAGVEDTQYF
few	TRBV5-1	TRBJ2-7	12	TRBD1	TGCGCCAGCATGGGACAGACCTACGAGCAGTACTTC	CASMGQTYEQYF
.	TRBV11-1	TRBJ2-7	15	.	TGTGCCAGCAGCTTTAAAGGGCAGGCCGACTACGAGCAGTACTTC	CASSFKGQADYEQYF
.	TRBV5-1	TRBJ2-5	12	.	TGCGCCAGCAGCCCGGACAGTCAGACCCAGTACTTC	CASSPDSQTQYF
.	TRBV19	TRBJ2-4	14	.	TGTGCCAGTAGTATCGCCACAGGGATCGGCATTCAGTACTTC	CASSIATGIGIQYF
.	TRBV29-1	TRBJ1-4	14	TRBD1	TGCAGCGGTACAACAGGGGGCCTGAATGAAAAACTGTTTTTT	CSGTTGGLNEKLFF
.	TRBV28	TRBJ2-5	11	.	TGTGCCAGCAGTTTCCGGGAGACCCAGTACTTC	CASSFRETQYF
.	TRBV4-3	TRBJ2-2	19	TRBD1	TGCGCCAGCAGCCAAGATTGGGATTGGACAGGGGGAAATACCGGGGAGCTGTTTTTT	CASSQDWDWTGGNTGELFF
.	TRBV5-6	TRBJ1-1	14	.	TGTGCCAGCAGCTTGGCACAGGTAAATACTGAAGCTTTCTTT	CASSLAQVNTEAFF
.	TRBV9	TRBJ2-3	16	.	TGTGCCAGCAGCGTAGGGTGGGCGGAGTTCACAGATACGCAGTATTTT	CASSVGWAEFTDTQYF
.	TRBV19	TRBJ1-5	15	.	TGTGCCAGTAGTATAGTTTCCCTTGGCAATCAGCCCCAGCATTTT	CASSIVSLGNQPQHF
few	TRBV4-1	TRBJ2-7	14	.	TGCGCCAGCAGCCAAGAACGGAGCTCCTACGAGCAGTACTTC	CASSQERSSYEQYF
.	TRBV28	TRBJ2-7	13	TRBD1	TGTGCCAGCAGCCTGGGACAGGGCTACGAGCAGTACTTC	CASSLGQGYEQYF
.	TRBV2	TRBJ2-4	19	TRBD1	TGTGCCAGCAGTTCTATAGGACAGGGGGCGGATTTGGCCAAAAACATTCAGTACTTC	CASSSIGQGADLAKNIQYF
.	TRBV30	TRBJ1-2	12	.	TGTGCCTGGAGTGTAACGGCTTATGGCTACACCTTC	CAWSVTAYGYTF
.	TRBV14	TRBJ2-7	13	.	TGTGCCAGCAGCCAAGATAGAGGGTACGAGCAGTACTTC	CASSQDRGYEQYF
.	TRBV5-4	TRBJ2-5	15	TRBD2	TGTGCCAGCATCCCAGATGGGGGGGAGCAAGAGACCCAGTACTTC	CASIPDGGEQETQYF
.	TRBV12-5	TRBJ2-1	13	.	TGTGCTAGTGGTTTGCCCTCGGCAAATGAGCAGTTCTTC	CASGLPSANEQFF
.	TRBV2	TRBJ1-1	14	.	TGTGCCAGCAGTGACCGGGGCAGGGGAACTGAAGCTTTCTTT	CASSDRGRGTEAFF
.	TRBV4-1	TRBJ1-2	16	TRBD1	TGCGCCAGCAGCCATCCTATAGGGGGCAGGGGGCAAGGCTACACCTTC	CASSHPIGGRGQGYTF
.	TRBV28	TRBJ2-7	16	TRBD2	TGTGCCAGCAGGGAGACAGGATCTAGCGGGAGGGCGCCCCAGTACTTC	CASRETGSSGRAPQYF
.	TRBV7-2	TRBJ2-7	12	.	TGTGCCAGCAGCTCGGTCTCCTACGAGCAGTACTTC	CASSSVSYEQYF
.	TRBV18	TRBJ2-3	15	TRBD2	TGTGCCAGCTCACAAGTAGCGGGGGACTCAGATACGCAGTATTTT	CASSQVAGDSDTQYF
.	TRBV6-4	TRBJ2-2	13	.	TGTGCCAGCAGTGACGGGGACACCGGGGAGCTGTTTTTT	CASSDGDTGELFF
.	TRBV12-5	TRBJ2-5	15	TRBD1	TGTGCTAGTGGTTTGACCCAGACAGGGAGAGAGACCCAGTACTTC	CASGLTQTGRETQYF
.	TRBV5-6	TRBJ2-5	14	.	TGTGCCAGCAGCTTGATAGGGGACGGGGAGACCCAGTACTTC	CASSLIGDGETQYF
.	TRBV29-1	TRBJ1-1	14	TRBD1	TGCAGCGTTAAGGACAGGCAGGTGAACACTGAAGCTTTCTTT	CSVKDRQVNTEAFF
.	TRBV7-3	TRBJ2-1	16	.	TGTGCCAGCAGCCCCTCCGGGGAATCCTCCTACAATGAGCAGTTCTTC	CASSPSGESSYNEQFF
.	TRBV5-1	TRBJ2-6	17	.	TGCGCCAGCAGCCCCCGGACCCTACCGTCTGGGGCCAACGTCCTGACTTTC	CASSPRTLPSGANVLTF
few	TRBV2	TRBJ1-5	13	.	TGTGCCAGCAGGCTAAACAGGGTCCAGCCCCAGCATTTT	CASRLNRVQPQHF
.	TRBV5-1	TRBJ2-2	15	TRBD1	TGCGCCAGCAGCCGGGGACAGGAGTACACCGGGGAGCTGTTTTTT	CASSRGQEYTGELFF
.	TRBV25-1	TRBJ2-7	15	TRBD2	TGTGCCAGCAGTGTCCAGCGGGGTTCTGCTTACGAGCAGTACTTC	CASSVQRGSAYEQYF
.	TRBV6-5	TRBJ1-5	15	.	TGTGCCAGCAGACAACAGGGAAAAGGCAATCAGCCCCAGCATTTT	CASRQQGKGNQPQHF
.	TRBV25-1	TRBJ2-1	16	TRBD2	TGTGCCAGCAATCCGGGTAGCGGGACGTCCTACAATGAGCAGTTCTTC	CASNPGSGTSYNEQFF
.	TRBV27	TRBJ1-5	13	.	TGTGCCAGCAGTGTTTGGAGCAATCAGCCCCAGCATTTT	CASSVWSNQPQHF
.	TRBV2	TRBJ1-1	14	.	TGTGCCAGCAGTATAGGGGTGGTGAACACTGAAGCTTTCTTT	CASSIGVVNTEAFF
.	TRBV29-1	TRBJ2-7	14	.	TGCAGCGTTGTAACAGACAGGTCCTTCTACGAGCAGTACTTC	CSVVTDRSFYEQYF
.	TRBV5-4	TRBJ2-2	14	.	TGTGCCAGCGCCCGGAATCGGAACACCGGGGAGCTGTTTTTT	CASARNRNTGELFF
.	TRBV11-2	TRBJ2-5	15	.	TGTGCCAGCAGCTTCCCCCGAACGGTACAAGAGACCCAGTACTTC	CASSFPRTVQETQYF
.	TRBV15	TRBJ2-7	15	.	TGTGCCACCAGCAGCCCCGGGAGAAGGGAGTACGAGCAGTACTTC	CATSSPGRREYEQYF
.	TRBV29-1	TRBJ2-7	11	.	TGCAGTGCCAGGACGGAATACGAGCAGTACTTC	CSARTEYEQYF
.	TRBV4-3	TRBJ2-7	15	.	TGCGCCAGCAGCCAAGAAGATCAGGGGTTAGACGAGCAGTACTTC	CASSQEDQGLDEQYF
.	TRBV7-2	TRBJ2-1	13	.	TGTGCCAGCAGCTTATCCCGGGCAGGTGAGCAGTTCTTC	CASSLSRAGEQFF
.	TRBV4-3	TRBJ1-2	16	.	TGCGCCAGCAGCCAAGACAGGGCAGGAGCTAACTATGGCTACACCTTC	CASSQDRAGANYGYTF
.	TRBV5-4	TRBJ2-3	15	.	TGTGCCAGCAGCCGGAAGGACTTTAGCACAGATACGCAGTATTTT	CASSRKDFSTDTQYF
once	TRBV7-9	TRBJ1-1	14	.	TGTGCCAGCAGCAAGGGACTGATAAACACTGAAGCTTTCTTT	CASSKGLINTEAFF
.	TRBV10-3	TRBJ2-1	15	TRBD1	TGTGCCATCAGTTGGGGAACAGGGGGCAAAAATGAGCAGTTCTTC	CAISWGTGGKNEQFF
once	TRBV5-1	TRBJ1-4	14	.	TGCGCCAGCAGCTATCTTCGGGTGGGTGAAAAACTGTTTTTT	CASSYLRVGEKLFF
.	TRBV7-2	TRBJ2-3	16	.	TGTGCCACCACTTTAGTGGCCCCGGTGGGCACAGATACGCAGTATTTT	CATTLVAPVGTDTQYF
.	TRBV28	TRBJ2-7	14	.	TGTGTCAGCAATCCCCCCTGGGGTTCCGACGAGCAGTACTTC	CVSNPPWGSDEQYF
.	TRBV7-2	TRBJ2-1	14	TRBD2	TGTGCCAGCAGCTCCCCCTGGGCGGGAGGCGGGCAGTTCTTC	CASSSPWAGGGQFF
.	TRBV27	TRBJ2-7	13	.	TGTGCCAGCAGCCCCATAGGGACCTACGAGCAGTACTTC	CASSPIGTYEQYF
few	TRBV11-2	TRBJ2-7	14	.	TGTGCCAGCAGTCTGGGAGGGGGCATCTACGAGCAGTACTTC	CASSLGGGIYEQYF